A selection of T cell receptor beta chains follows, all from one sample in a study of shared clonotypes between healthy human individuals. Sequenced by immunoSEQ multiplex PCR; TCRdb stores in-frame clones only, minus some. Among about 470,000 clones listed, 70% to 80% were seen once. Specimen: PBMCs. These receptor sequences come from a woman in her thirties or forties in good health. Some clones in this sample may be carry-over from other donors' samples. The CDR3 runs from the conserved cysteine through the conserved F or W. D genes are given only for firm matches. A row's size may be missing; if present it is once, few, many or a size class.

NA	NA	TRBV7-2	TRBJ1-2	CASSLGPGNYGYTF	TGTGCCAGCAGCTTAGGGCCAGGGAACTATGGCTACACCTTC
NA	TRBD1	TRBV7-3	TRBJ2-2	CASSAPTGGLNTGELFF	TGTGCCAGCAGCGCTCCGACAGGGGGCCTGAACACCGGGGAGCTGTTTTTT
NA	NA	TRBV19	TRBJ2-2	CASSPRGGELFF	TGTGCCAGTAGTCCCCGGGGCGGGGAGCTGTTTTTT
NA	NA	TRBV6-4	TRBJ1-5	CASSVIRSAGNQPQHF	TGTGCCAGCAGTGTAATTAGAAGCGCGGGAAATCAGCCCCAGCATTTT
NA	NA	TRBV5-1	TRBJ1-6	CASSLGGGKGSPLHF	TGCGCCAGCAGCTTGGGAGGCGGGAAAGGATCACCCCTCCACTTT
NA	TRBD2	TRBV15	TRBJ2-5	CATSRVSTGPELAGLQETQYF	TGTGCCACCAGCAGAGTCTCGACAGGGCCAGAACTAGCGGGGCTCCAAGAGACCCAGTACTTC
NA	NA	TRBV27	TRBJ1-5	CASSLKDGNQPQHF	TGTGCCAGCAGTTTAAAGGACGGCAATCAGCCCCAGCATTTT
NA	NA	TRBV28	TRBJ2-7	CASSLSLWTIQTYEQYF	TGTGCCAGCAGTTTAAGCCTGTGGACAATTCAGACCTACGAGCAGTACTTC
once	NA	TRBV5-4	TRBJ2-5	CASSLTGTQETQYF	TGTGCCAGCAGCTTGACAGGGACTCAAGAGACCCAGTACTTC
NA	NA	TRBV27	TRBJ2-1	CASSLRRGDEQFF	TGTGCCAGCAGTTTAAGGCGGGGCGATGAGCAGTTCTTC
few	NA	TRBV5-6	TRBJ1-1	CASSSWLVGDGTEAFF	TGTGCCAGCAGCTCCTGGCTGGTCGGGGATGGGACTGAAGCTTTCTTT
NA	NA	TRBV7-2	TRBJ1-5	CASSLVWGRSNQPQHF	TGTGCCAGCAGCTTAGTCTGGGGCAGGAGCAATCAGCCCCAGCATTTT
NA	TRBD1	TRBV28	TRBJ2-6	CASTLYPGQSGSGANVLTF	TGTGCCAGCACCCTTTATCCGGGACAGTCGGGCTCTGGGGCCAACGTCCTGACTTTC
NA	NA	TRBV10-3	TRBJ2-2	CAISGAGLNTGELFF	TGTGCCATCAGTGGGGCAGGGCTTAACACCGGGGAGCTGTTTTTT
NA	TRBD1	TRBV5-4	TRBJ2-7	CASSLGGGTGAYREQYF	TGTGCCAGCAGCTTGGGGGGCGGGACAGGGGCTTATCGCGAGCAGTACTTC
NA	NA	TRBV19	TRBJ2-1	CASSIRGLSYNEQFF	TGTGCCAGTAGTATTCGAGGCCTCAGCTACAATGAGCAGTTCTTC
NA	TRBD2	TRBV10-1	TRBJ2-2	CASSGVASGTGELFF	TGCGCCAGCAGTGGAGTAGCTAGCGGAACCGGGGAGCTGTTTTTT
NA	TRBD1	TRBV29-1	TRBJ2-7	CSVIRDRREQYF	TGCAGCGTGATCCGGGACAGGAGGGAGCAGTACTTC
NA	TRBD2	TRBV7-9	TRBJ2-7	CASSRGYSGAAYEQYF	TGTGCCAGCAGCCGGGGCTACAGCGGGGCCGCCTACGAGCAGTACTTC
NA	NA	TRBV29-1	TRBJ2-5	CSVALEQETQYF	TGCAGCGTTGCTTTGGAGCAAGAGACCCAGTACTTC
NA	NA	TRBV11-2	TRBJ2-1	CASSPAGPVRQFF	TGTGCCAGCAGTCCAGCAGGCCCTGTTCGGCAGTTCTTC
NA	NA	TRBV14	TRBJ2-1	CASSPQMTGNEQFF	TGTGCCAGCAGCCCACAGATGACTGGGAATGAGCAGTTCTTC
NA	NA	TRBV27	TRBJ2-7	CASSLVAGGYEQYF	TGTGCCAGCAGTTTGGTGGCAGGAGGCTACGAGCAGTACTTC
once	NA	TRBV2	TRBJ2-5	CASTRTGLGAQYF	TGTGCCAGCACTAGGACCGGGCTCGGGGCCCAGTACTTC
NA	NA	TRBV29-1	TRBJ2-7	CSVELESLYSYEQYF	TGCAGCGTTGAACTGGAGTCTTTGTACTCCTACGAGCAGTACTTC
many	NA	TRBV2	TRBJ1-5	CASSEMGNQPQHF	TGTGCCAGCAGTGAAATGGGTAATCAGCCCCAGCATTTT
NA	NA	TRBV16	TRBJ2-2	CASSQSTVGTGELFF	TGTGCCAGCAGCCAATCTACGGTAGGGACCGGGGAGCTGTTTTTT
NA	TRBD1	TRBV28	TRBJ1-5	CASEGANQPQHF	TGTGCCAGCGAGGGGGCGAATCAGCCCCAGCATTTT
NA	NA	TRBV28	TRBJ2-7	CASSLRESSYEQYF	TGTGCCAGCAGTTTGAGGGAAAGCTCCTACGAGCAGTACTTC
few	NA	TRBV19	TRBJ1-5	CASSLTAVLNQPQHF	TGTGCCAGTAGTCTGACGGCGGTCCTTAATCAGCCCCAGCATTTT
once	NA	TRBV12-5	TRBJ2-1	CASVMDSGRREQFF	TGTGCTAGTGTCATGGACAGCGGTCGAAGGGAGCAGTTCTTC
NA	NA	TRBV5-1	TRBJ1-1	CASSWDGTANTEAFF	TGCGCCAGCAGCTGGGACGGGACGGCCAACACTGAAGCTTTCTTT
NA	NA	TRBV5-1	TRBJ2-3	CASSLAYTSTDTQYF	TGCGCCAGCAGCTTGGCCTACACTAGCACAGATACGCAGTATTTT
NA	NA	TRBV20-1	TRBJ2-5	CSAHWGETQYF	TGCAGTGCCCATTGGGGGGAGACCCAGTACTTC
many	NA	TRBV7-2	TRBJ2-7	CASKDYNSYEQYF	TGTGCCAGCAAGGATTACAATTCATACGAGCAGTACTTC
NA	TRBD2	TRBV6-4	TRBJ2-3	CASSFAGVSTDTQYF	TGTGCCAGCAGTTTCGCGGGAGTTAGCACAGATACGCAGTATTTT
NA	NA	TRBV7-6	TRBJ2-7	CASSYGLNYEQYF	TGTGCCAGCAGCTACGGACTCAACTACGAGCAGTACTTC
NA	NA	TRBV7-2	TRBJ2-7	CASSLDQGRIEQYF	TGTGCCAGCAGCTTAGATCAGGGGAGGATCGAGCAGTACTTC
NA	TRBD2	TRBV11-2	TRBJ2-5	CASSFYFGGRGQETQYF	TGTGCCAGCAGCTTCTACTTTGGCGGGAGGGGGCAAGAGACCCAGTACTTC
few	NA	TRBV2	TRBJ2-1	CASRAGTNYNEQFF	TGTGCCAGCAGAGCCGGGACCAACTACAATGAGCAGTTCTTC
NA	NA	TRBV28	TRBJ2-7	CASRDTPYEQYF	TGTGCCAGCAGGGACACACCCTACGAGCAGTACTTC
NA	TRBD2	TRBV4-2	TRBJ2-4	CASSRGLAGDKYF	TGTGCCAGCAGCCGGGGGCTAGCGGGAGACAAGTACTTC